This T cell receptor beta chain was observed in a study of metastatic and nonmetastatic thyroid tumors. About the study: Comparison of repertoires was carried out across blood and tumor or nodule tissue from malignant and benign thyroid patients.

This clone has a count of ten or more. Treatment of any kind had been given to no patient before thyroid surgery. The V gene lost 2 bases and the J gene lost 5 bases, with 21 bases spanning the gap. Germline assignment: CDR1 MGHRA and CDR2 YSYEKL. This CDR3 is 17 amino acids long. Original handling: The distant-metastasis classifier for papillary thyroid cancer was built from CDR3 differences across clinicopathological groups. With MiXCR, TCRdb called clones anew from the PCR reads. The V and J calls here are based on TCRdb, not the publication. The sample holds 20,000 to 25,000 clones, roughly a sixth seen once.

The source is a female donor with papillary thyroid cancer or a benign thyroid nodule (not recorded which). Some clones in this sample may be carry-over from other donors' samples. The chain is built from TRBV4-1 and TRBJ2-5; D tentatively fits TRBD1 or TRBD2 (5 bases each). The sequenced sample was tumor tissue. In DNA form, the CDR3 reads TGCGCCAGCAGCCAAAACCGGGACCTAACCCCAATGGAGACCCAGTACTTC. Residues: CASSQNRDLTPMETQYF.